This is a list of T cell receptor beta chains from one sample in a study of regulatory T cells in long-lasting Graves disease. TCRdb passed the multiplex PCR reads through MiXCR, listing each CDR3 protein once. The sample carries more than 300,000 distinct CDR3 sequences, roughly 16% recorded once. Another study also made use of these data, one on T cells in Graves' hyperthyroidism and ophthalmopathy.

The source was peripheral blood mononuclear cells (PBMCs), collected at new diagnosis, from a patient treated with antithyroid drugs. The receptors shown here come from a woman aged 18-29 years with Graves disease. Both conserved end residues are part of each CDR3. D genes are given only for firm matches. The listing skips clone size in some rows; elsewhere it reads once, few, many or a size class.

abundance	d_gene	v_gene	j_gene	CDR3nt	CDR3aa
.	TRBD1	TRBV19	TRBJ2-1	TGTGCCAGTAGCCTTATCGGGACAGGGGTCAATGAGCAGTTCTTC	CASSLIGTGVNEQFF
many	.	TRBV7-2	TRBJ2-4	TGTGCCAGCAGCTTGCTCAGAGGGAACATTCAGTACTTC	CASSLLRGNIQYF
.	.	TRBV6-1	TRBJ2-2	TGTGCCAGCAGGGGCCCCGGACCTAACACCGGGGAGCTGTTTTTT	CASRGPGPNTGELFF
many	TRBD1	TRBV12-5	TRBJ2-1	TGTGCTAGTGGCACGGGACAGGGTCTGAATGAGCAGTTCTTC	CASGTGQGLNEQFF
many	.	TRBV2	TRBJ2-7	TGTGCCACGAACGGCGGCACGGCCTACGAGCAGTACTTC	CATNGGTAYEQYF
.	.	TRBV6-2/TRBV6-3	TRBJ2-7	TGTGCCAGCAGTGGATCGACATTTCCCCACGAGCAGTACTTC	CASSGSTFPHEQYF
.	.	TRBV6-1	TRBJ1-2	TGTGCCAGCAGTGAAACCTTAGTGCGGGGTCAACACTATGGCTACACCTTC	CASSETLVRGQHYGYTF
many	TRBD1	TRBV7-2	TRBJ2-4	TGTGCCAGCAGCTCCAGGGGGCAGACCTCCGACATTCAGTACTTC	CASSSRGQTSDIQYF
many	.	TRBV7-3	TRBJ2-3	TGTGCCAGCAGCTTACGGGGCGAGGGGGGGGACGGATTTTTT	CASSLRGEGGDGFF
many	.	TRBV7-2	TRBJ2-7	TGTGCCAGCAGCCCCGGAACTCAGTCCTACGAGCAGTACTTC	CASSPGTQSYEQYF
many	TRBD1	TRBV18	TRBJ1-1	TGTGCCAGCTCACCCTATATGGACAGGGGACGGAATGAAGCTTTCTTT	CASSPYMDRGRNEAFF
many	.	TRBV30	TRBJ2-3	TGTGCCTGGAGTGCGGAGGGAAATTGGGCAGATACGCAGTATTTT	CAWSAEGNWADTQYF
.	.	TRBV24-1	TRBJ1-3	TGTGCCACCAGTGATGCGGGGCGCTCTGGAAACACCATATATTTT	CATSDAGRSGNTIYF
many	.	TRBV11-2	TRBJ1-2	TGTGCCAGCAGCCCGGGACTATCGGGCTACACCTTC	CASSPGLSGYTF
many	TRBD1	TRBV14	TRBJ1-1	TGTGCCAGCAGCCAAGTCGCAGGGGGCTACACTGAAGCTTTCTTT	CASSQVAGGYTEAFF
.	TRBD1	TRBV10-3	TRBJ2-6	TGTGCCATCCGGGACAGACCCTCTGGGGCCAACGTCCTGACTTTC	CAIRDRPSGANVLTF
many	.	TRBV20-1	TRBJ2-7	TGCAGTGCTGTGGGACGGATCTACGAGCAGTACTTC	CSAVGRIYEQYF
.	.	TRBV5-6	TRBJ2-1	TGTGCCAGCACATCGTGGGGCCTCTCCTACAATGAGCAGTTCTTC	CASTSWGLSYNEQFF
.	.	TRBV28	TRBJ2-5	TGTGCCTGGAGTCCGGGACACCTTCTGGAAGAGACCCAGTACTTC	CAWSPGHLLEETQYF
.	.	TRBV11-1	TRBJ2-2	TGTGCCAGCAGAGGCCAAATCCCCGGGGAGCTGTTTTTT	CASRGQIPGELFF
few	TRBD1	TRBV3-1	TRBJ1-5	TGTGCCAGCAGCCCCGAACCGATAAGAGCCGGGACAGGGGTTAATCAGCCCCAGCATTTT	CASSPEPIRAGTGVNQPQHF
few	TRBD1	TRBV28	TRBJ1-2	TGTGCCAGCAGTTTATGGTTCGACAGGGCATTCTCCTTCTATGGCTACACCTTC	CASSLWFDRAFSFYGYTF
.	.	TRBV12-3/TRBV12-4	TRBJ2-1	TGTGCCAGCGGTAGGGAGCAGTTCTTC	CASGREQFF
.	TRBD2	TRBV12-3/TRBV12-4	TRBJ2-3	TGTGCCAGCAGGGCCGGGACTAGCGGTGGAGATACGCAGTATTTT	CASRAGTSGGDTQYF
many	.	TRBV12-3/TRBV12-4	TRBJ2-1	TGTGCCAGCCGCTCCCCCCGTGGGGCCGGAGGAAATGAGCAGTTCTTC	CASRSPRGAGGNEQFF